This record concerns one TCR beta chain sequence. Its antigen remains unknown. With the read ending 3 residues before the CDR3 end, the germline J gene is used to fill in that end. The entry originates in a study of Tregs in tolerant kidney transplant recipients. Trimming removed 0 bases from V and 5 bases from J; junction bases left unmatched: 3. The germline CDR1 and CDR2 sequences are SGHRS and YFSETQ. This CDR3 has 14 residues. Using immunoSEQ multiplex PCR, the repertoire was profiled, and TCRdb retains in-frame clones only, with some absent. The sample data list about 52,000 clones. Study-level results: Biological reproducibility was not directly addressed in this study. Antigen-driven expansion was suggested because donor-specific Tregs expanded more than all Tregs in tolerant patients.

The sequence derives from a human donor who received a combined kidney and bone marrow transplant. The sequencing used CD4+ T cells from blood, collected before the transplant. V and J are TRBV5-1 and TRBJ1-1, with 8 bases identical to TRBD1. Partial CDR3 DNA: TGCGCCAGCAGCTTGGGGACAGGGTGGACTGAA. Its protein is CASSLGTGWTE. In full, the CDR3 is CASSLGTGWTEAFF.